These 21 T cell receptor beta chains originate from one sample sequenced in a study of cytomegalovirus exposure and HLA in healthy donors. TCRdb keeps only in-frame clones here, not all; method: immunoSEQ multiplex PCR. The profile shows 160,000 or so clones, more than 75% of them singletons. Sequenced: PBMCs. These TCRs come from a young man in good health and CMV-seronegative.

The chain couples TRBV29-1 to TRBJ1-1; perhaps TRBD1 as D (5 bases). The CDR3 runs to 12 residues. The germline CDR1 and CDR2 sequences are SQVTM and ANQGSEA. V lost 6 bases and J 10 bases, leaving 18 bases between the germline ends. CDR3 protein: CSVWADSRAAFF. CDR3 bases: TGCAGCGTGTGGGCCGACAGTCGGGCAGCTTTCTTT.

The chain employs TRBV7-2 and TRBJ1-2; D remains unclear. Germline V gene lookup returns CDR1 SGHTA and CDR2 FQGNSA. The CDR3 runs 16 residues. The V gene lost 8 bases and the J gene lost 1 base, with 20 bases spanning the gap. CDR3 bases: TGTGCCAGCTTTACCCCGAAGACCGACATTAACTATGGCTACACCTTC. Its protein product is CASFTPKTDINYGYTF. Drawing the rest from reference TRBV7-2 and TRBJ1-2, the complete variable domain is GAGVSQSPSNKVTEKGKDVELRCDPISGHTALYWYRQSLGQGLEFLIYFQGNSAPDKSGLPSDRFSAERTGGSVSTLTIQRTQQEDSAVYLCASFTPKTDINYGYTFGSGTRLTVV.

The gene calls are TRBV29-1 and TRBJ2-3, with TRBD2 matching 12 bases. From germline, CDR1 is SQVTM and CDR2 ANQGSEA. V shed 6 bases and J 4 bases; nucleotides not matched to a gene: 11. This CDR3 region has 16 residues. Written as DNA, the CDR3 is TGCAGCGTCAAGCCCCGACTAGCGGGAGTGGCAGATACGCAGTATTTT. It yields the protein CSVKPRLAGVADTQYF.

The chain couples TRBV6-1 to TRBJ1-2, with D possibly matching TRBD1 (5 bases). Germline V gene data show CDR1 as MNHNS and CDR2 as SASEGT. CDR3 size: 14 residues. The V end lost 11 bases, the J end lost 2 bases, and 18 bases lay between the germline ends. Here the CDR3 DNA reads TGTGCCGCCGGGGCAGGGACTTTCAACTATGGCTACACCTTC. It yields the protein CAAGAGTFNYGYTF.

The count of this clone is one. This chain links TRBV28 with TRBJ1-2; D is undetermined. CDR1 MDHEN and CDR2 SYDVKM come from the germline V gene. The V and J ends lost 2 bases and 6 bases respectively, with 13 bases between them. The CDR3 length is 14 residues. The chain's CDR3 is CASSLKRSPDGYTF. The CDR3 nucleotides read TGTGCCAGCAGTTTAAAAAGATCCCCGGATGGCTACACCTTC.

The chain employs TRBV19 and TRBJ2-5, with 14 nucleotides matching TRBD2. CDR1 and CDR2 (germline): LNHDA, SQIVND (reference sequence). V dropped 5 bases and J dropped 7; count of bases not matched to a gene: 6. The CDR3 is 15 amino acids. CDR3 nucleotide sequence: TGTGCCAGTAGTGGTCGACTAGCGGGGGGGACGACCCAGTACTTC. As protein: CASSGRLAGGTTQYF. The full variable domain, with the rest looked up from reference TRBV19 and TRBJ2-5, is DGGITQSPKYLFRKEGQNVTLSCEQNLNHDAMYWYRQDPGQGLRLIYYSQIVNDFQKGDIAEGYSVSREKKESFPLTVTSAQKNPTAFYLCASSGRLAGGTTQYFGPGTRLLVL.

The genes are TRBV27 and TRBJ2-3; 8 positions agree with TRBD2. CDR3 size: 14 residues. With 6 bases clipped from V and 4 bases from J, the junction kept 6 bases outside the gene matches. The germline V gene encodes CDR1 MNHEY and CDR2 SMNVEV (reference sequence). The CDR3: CASRLYGGADTQYF. The CDR3 region has the DNA TGTGCCAGCAGACTATACGGGGGGGCAGATACGCAGTATTTT.

There are a few counts of this clone. The V call is TRBV2, the J call TRBJ1-4; TRBD1 matches at 9 bases. This CDR3 has 15 amino acids. The trim removed 6 bases at V and 3 bases at J, leaving 5 bases unmatched. Per the germline V gene, CDR1 is SNHLY and CDR2 is FYNNEI. DNA for the CDR3: TGTGCCAGCAGCCCGGACAGGGGTTCTAATGAAAAACTGTTTTTT. This codes for CASSPDRGSNEKLFF.

The chain carries TRBV7-8 and TRBJ1-5; D perhaps matches TRBD1 (5 bases). From germline, CDR1 is SGHVS and CDR2 FQNEAQ. This CDR3 has 17 amino acids. Trimming pared 4 bases from V and 1 base from J, leaving 17 bases between. CDR3 nucleotide sequence: TGTGCCAGCAGCTCCCTAACCTCAGGGTTAAGCAATCAGCCCCAGCATTTT. Translated, it gives CASSSLTSGLSNQPQHF. The variable domain in full, completed from reference TRBV7-8 and TRBJ1-5, reads GAGVSQSPRYKVAKRGQDVALRCDPISGHVSLFWYQQALGQGPEFLTYFQNEAQLDKSGLPSDRFFAERPEGSVSTLKIQRTQQEDSAVYLCASSSLTSGLSNQPQHFGDGTRLSIL.

This clone has only a few counts. The chain has TRBV30 and TRBJ1-1; possible D gene TRBD1, 5 bases. The germline CDR1 and CDR2 sequences are GTSNPN and SVGIG (reference sequence). The CDR3 contains 14 residues. V lost 5 bases to trimming and J lost 5 bases, with 18 bases between them. CDR3 coding DNA: TGTGCCTGGGACAGCCTGATTGGGGGGACTGAAGCTTTCTTT. This codes for CAWDSLIGGTEAFF.

The chain uses TRBV6-6 and TRBJ1-2; D might be TRBD1 (6 bases). Germline assignment: CDR1 MNHNY and CDR2 SVGAGI (reference sequence). The length of the CDR3 is 12 residues. Trimming removed 4 bases from V and 7 bases from J, with 10 bases in between. CDR3 protein: CASSSSGVGYTF. CDR3 DNA: TGTGCCAGCAGTTCTTCAGGGGTTGGCTACACCTTC.

V and J are TRBV27 and TRBJ2-6; 8 bases align to TRBD1. Looked up from germline, CDR1 is MNHEY and CDR2 is SMNVEV (reference sequence). V lost 6 bases and J lost 0; bases outside the gene matches: 4. The CDR3 runs 16 residues. The CDR3 DNA follows: TGTGCCAGCAGGGACAGGGTTAACTCTGGGGCCAACGTCCTGACTTTC. Translation gives CASRDRVNSGANVLTF.

The chain combines TRBV27 with TRBJ1-1; D is ambiguous. Germline-derived CDR1 and CDR2 are MNHEY and SMNVEV (reference sequence). V gave up 7 bases and J gave up 4 bases, with 16 bases separating them. CDR3 length equals 14 residues. CDR3 protein: CASNILRGGTEAFF. The CDR3 DNA follows: TGTGCCAGCAATATTTTACGGGGTGGCACTGAAGCTTTCTTT.

Here the CDR3 reads CASSQWTSATDTQYF. The CDR3 region has the DNA TGTGCCAGCAGCCAGTGGACTAGCGCGACAGATACGCAGTATTTT. The rearrangement links TRBV4-2 to TRBJ2-3; 9 bases agree with TRBD2. Losses at the gene ends were 3 bases for V and 3 bases for J; bases not matched to a gene: 4. The length of the CDR3 is 15 residues. The germline V gene has CDR1 LGHNA and CDR2 YNFKEQ.

The chain combines TRBV7-9 with TRBJ2-5; 14 bases are a match to TRBD2. This CDR3 is built from 15 residues. V trimming: 5 bases; J trimming: 3 bases; junction bases outside the gene matches: 2. Germline CDR1 is SEHNR and CDR2 is FQNEAQ (reference sequence). CDR3 DNA: TGTGCCAGCAGCCAGGGACTAGCGGGGGAAGAGACCCAGTACTTC. Translation: CASSQGLAGEETQYF. The full variable domain, rest sourced from reference TRBV7-9 and TRBJ2-5, is DTGVSQNPRHKITKRGQNVTFRCDPISEHNRLYWYRQTLGQGPEFLTYFQNEAQLEKSRLLSDRFSAERPKGSFSTLEIQRTEQGDSAMYLCASSQGLAGEETQYFGPGTRLLVL.

The J gene is TRBJ1-2, the V gene TRBV15, with TRBD1 matching over 9 bases. The junction had 11 bases not matched to a gene; V was cut back by 2 bases and J by 4 bases. Germline values: CDR1 LNHNV, CDR2 YYDKDF (reference sequence). CDR3 length equals 17 residues. For the CDR3, the DNA is TGTGCCACCAGCAGATCTTGGGGACAGGGCTCAAGCTATGGCTACACCTTC. Amino acids: CATSRSWGQGSSYGYTF.

The gene calls are TRBV7-8 and TRBJ2-7, with a tentative D call TRBD2 (5 bases). Germline V gives CDR1 SGHVS, CDR2 FQNEAQ. This CDR3 contains 15 residues. V lost 2 bases and J lost 2, with 13 bases in between. The CDR3 DNA is TGTGCCAGCAGCTTACGGGGATTAGGAACCTACGAGCAGTACTTC. Residues: CASSLRGLGTYEQYF.

The chain employs TRBV6-6 and TRBJ2-7; 10 nucleotides agree with TRBD1. The CDR3 is 14 residues long. The junction had 0 bases not matched to a gene; V was cut back by 0 bases and J by 4 bases. Germline CDR1 and CDR2: MNHNY and SVGAGI (reference sequence). This CDR3 reads CASSYSGQGYEQYF. The CDR3 region has the DNA TGTGCCAGCAGTTACTCGGGACAGGGGTACGAGCAGTACTTC.

The rearrangement joins TRBV4-2 to TRBJ2-7, with a weak D call TRBD2 (6 bases). The germline CDR1 and CDR2 sequences are LGHNA and YNFKEQ. The CDR3 spans 13 residues. The ends were cut back, 1 base at V and 12 bases at J, with 16 bases in the middle. The DNA of the CDR3 is TGTGCCAGCAGCCAAGGGAGCGGAGGGCTCAGGTACTTC. This sequence encodes CASSQGSGGLRYF.

The sample holds one count of this clone. Written as DNA, the CDR3 is TGTGCCAGCATGGGGCTTGGGACTAGCGGCACAGATACGCAGTATTTT. This codes for CASMGLGTSGTDTQYF. The chain combines TRBV2 with TRBJ2-3; 10 nucleotides align to TRBD2. The CDR3 runs 16 residues. Germline assignment: CDR1 SNHLY and CDR2 FYNNEI. Losses at the gene ends were 7 bases for V and 1 base for J; bases not matched to a gene: 8.

The chain joins TRBV9 to TRBJ1-1; no definite D call. Trimming pared 0 bases from V and 4 bases from J, leaving 10 bases between. The CDR3 runs 14 residues. The V gene's germline CDR1 is SGDLS and CDR2 YYNGEE. The CDR3 reads CASSVAEGSTEAFF. The CDR3 region has the DNA TGTGCCAGCAGCGTAGCTGAGGGATCCACTGAAGCTTTCTTT.